This T cell receptor (beta chain) is from a study of monozygotic twins with inflammatory bowel disease. The CDR3 has 15 amino acids. Germline V lookup: CDR1 SGHKS, CDR2 YYEKEE (reference sequence). Making each TCR library took approximately 3.5 ug of total RNA. TCRdb re-analyzed the 5' RACE reads; it lists each CDR3 protein once, without DNA. In all, the sample yields fewer than 550,000 distinct CDR3 sequences. Someone took a roughly 2.5 ml blood sample from each of the donors. The total RNA came straight from whole blood, and T cells were not sorted beforehand. Study-wide results and limits: IBD patients had lower TCRbeta diversity (inverse Simpson) than healthy co-twins.

Of note for this clonotype: The antigen remains unidentified.

This chain joins TRBV5-5 and TRBJ2-7; TCRdb selects TRBD1, and the lack of DNA leaves this call unchecked. The source is a human donor with ulcerative colitis or Crohn's disease, or a healthy co-twin of an affected twin (not recorded which). The sequenced sample consisted of blood. CDR3 loop: CASSSFGTSRGEQYF.